A selection of T cell receptor beta chains follows, all from one sample in a study of blood T cell repertoires in COVID-19. Sequencing was performed with immunoSEQ multiplex PCR; in TCRdb, only in-frame clones are kept and a portion is missing. The data hold some 200,000 clones, with roughly 80% observed a single time. Specimen: peripheral blood. The receptor source for this set is an elderly woman with acute or convalescent COVID-19. The CDR3 runs from the conserved cysteine through the conserved F or W. A D gene is named only where the DNA matches it firmly. Where a row states a size, it is once, few, many or the class of an expanded clone; other rows omit it.

-,TRBJ1-5,TRBV21-1,-,CASSSRGTTSNQPQHF,TGTGCCAGCAGCTCTAGGGGAACTACTAGCAATCAGCCCCAGCATTTT
-,TRBJ1-1,TRBV18,-,CASSTPGTPNTEAFF,TGTGCCAGCTCAACACCCGGGACACCGAACACTGAAGCTTTCTTT
-,TRBJ2-3,TRBV7-2,-,CASSLVGGPTGSDTQYF,TGTGCCAGCAGCTTAGTTGGGGGCCCTACGGGCTCAGATACGCAGTATTTT
once,TRBJ2-2,TRBV5-1,TRBD2,CASSSLAGGPGGELFF,TGCGCCAGCAGCTCACTAGCGGGAGGGCCCGGCGGGGAGCTGTTTTTT
-,TRBJ1-1,TRBV25-1,-,CASSVYEGTEAFF,TGTGCCAGCAGTGTTTATGAGGGCACTGAAGCTTTCTTT
-,TRBJ2-5,TRBV19,TRBD2,CASSLGLAGWETQYF,TGTGCCAGTAGTTTAGGACTAGCGGGATGGGAGACCCAGTACTTC
-,TRBJ2-1,TRBV10-2,TRBD2,CASSIAGMNNEQFF,TGCGCCAGCAGTATAGCGGGGATGAACAATGAGCAGTTCTTC
few,TRBJ2-2,TRBV5-1,TRBD1,CASSQQGAGTGELFF,TGCGCCAGCAGCCAACAGGGGGCGGGAACCGGGGAGCTGTTTTTT
few,TRBJ1-2,TRBV12-3/TRBV12-4,TRBD1,CASSLDRGTF,TGTGCCAGCAGTTTAGACAGGGGAACCTTC
-,TRBJ2-1,TRBV5-1,TRBD1,CASTPTGPYNEQFF,TGCGCCAGCACCCCGACAGGGCCCTACAATGAGCAGTTCTTC
-,TRBJ2-7,TRBV5-1,-,CASSLVEVPITYEQYF,TGCGCCAGCAGCTTGGTGGAGGTTCCAATAACCTACGAGCAGTACTTC
-,TRBJ2-7,TRBV27,-,CASSLGQTYEQYF,TGTGCCAGCAGTTTAGGACAGACCTACGAGCAGTACTTC
-,TRBJ1-1,TRBV7-9,-,CASSGQPSLETEAFF,TGTGCCAGCAGTGGACAGCCCTCTTTGGAGACTGAAGCTTTCTTT
-,TRBJ1-4,TRBV19,-,CASSAQAGAKEKLFF,TGTGCCAGTAGTGCCCAGGCGGGGGCAAAAGAAAAACTGTTTTTT
once,TRBJ2-6,TRBV6-5,-,CASSYSTTGANVLTF,TGTGCCAGCAGTTACTCGACAACTGGGGCCAACGTCCTGACTTTC
-,TRBJ2-7,TRBV18,-,CASSPLDSDEQYF,TGTGCCAGCTCACCCCTGGACTCCGACGAGCAGTACTTC
-,TRBJ2-7,TRBV29-1,-,CSVSDRRTYEQYF,TGCAGCGTTAGCGACAGGCGAACCTACGAGCAGTACTTC